One and the same sample provided the 21 T cell receptor beta chains below, sequenced in a study of vaccination and CD4 T cells after COVID-19. With the Oncomine TCR Beta short-read assay, DNA from cultured CD4+ T cells was sequenced. TCRdb used MiXCR to reprocess the PCR reads, holding one entry per CDR3 protein. The sample holds around 27,000 distinct CDR3 sequences; around 33% are singletons and the top ten take about 3.4%. No antigen has been assigned to these receptors. The time point denotes: late sampling 161 to 241 days after vaccination in a few convalescent patients. Treatment described: approximately 11-day PBMC culture with coronavirus spike peptide pools or control peptides (ViraFEST assay). The input for sequencing was CD4+ T cells from blood, cultured in vitro, taken about 7 months after SARS-CoV-2 vaccination. Receptor source: a human donor who had recovered from COVID-19.

This clonotype was detected only a few times. The chain recombines TRBV20-1 with TRBJ2-7, with D perhaps matching TRBD1 (5 bases). The CDR3 spans 10 residues. Germline values: CDR1 DFQATT, CDR2 SNEGSKA (reference sequence). In DNA form, the CDR3 reads TGCGGGGCGACCGACTACGAGCAGTACTTC. It is translated as CGATDYEQYF.

The rearrangement links TRBV20-1 to TRBJ2-1, with D possibly TRBD1 on 5 matching bases. Germline CDR1 DFQATT, CDR2 SNEGSKA (reference sequence). The CDR3 is made up of 14 amino acids. Trimming pared 5 bases from V and 7 bases from J, leaving 18 bases between. CDR3 sequence reads: CSARPGSSNNEQFF. Here the CDR3 DNA reads TGCAGTGCTCGTCCAGGGTCGTCCAATAATGAGCAGTTCTTC.

This clonotype was counted only a few times. V and J are TRBV28 and TRBJ2-1; weak D call: TRBD1 (6 bases). Looked up from germline, CDR1 is MDHEN and CDR2 is SYDVKM. The CDR3 has 15 residues. Trimming took off 5 bases at V and 4 bases at J, with 15 bases between the two ends. This CDR3 reads CASSIPRQVYNEQFF. DNA of the CDR3: TGTGCCAGCAGTATACCGAGACAGGTATACAATGAGCAGTTCTTC.

This chain links TRBV18 with TRBJ2-1; D remains ambiguous. Germline values: CDR1 KGHSH, CDR2 LQKENI. The CDR3 runs to 11 residues. V gave up 4 bases and J gave up 9 bases, with 7 bases separating them. The CDR3 coding sequence is TGTGCCAGCTCACGATCCCTTGAGCAGTTCTTC. Amino acids: CASSRSLEQFF.

This clonotype was counted between two and nine times. The CDR3 bases are TGTGCCACCAGTGACGCGGGACACCAGACCGGGGAGCTGTTTTTT. Its protein product is CATSDAGHQTGELFF. The chain carries TRBV24-1 and TRBJ2-2; D possibly matches TRBD1 or TRBD2 (6 bases each). Germline values: CDR1 KGHDR, CDR2 SFDVKD. V shed 4 bases and J shed 5 bases, with 13 bases lying between them. The CDR3 is made up of 15 amino acids.

This sequence joins TRBV5-8 and TRBJ2-7; the D is unclear. The CDR3 contains 10 residues. V was trimmed by 2 bases and J by 5 bases, leaving 2 bases between them. Germline CDR1 SGHTS, CDR2 YDEGEE. The CDR3 bases are TGTGCCAGCAGCTTACACGAGCAGTACTTC. Amino acids: CASSLHEQYF.

The chain has TRBV19 and TRBJ2-4; no clear D. Per the germline V gene, CDR1 is LNHDA and CDR2 is SQIVND (reference sequence). The CDR3 sequence is 11 residues long. Trimming shortened V by 6 bases and J by 8 bases, and 8 bases separated the two germline ends. The CDR3 is CASRTNDIQYF. CDR3 bases: TGTGCCAGTAGGACAAATGACATTCAGTACTTC.

This chain uses TRBV7-3 with TRBJ2-2; D not certain. V was cut by 6 bases and J by 3 bases, with 11 bases left in between. The CDR3 loop spans 14 amino acids. CDR1 and CDR2 (germline): SGHTA, FQGTGA. The CDR3 DNA sequence: TGTGCCAGCAGTCCTACATCGGACACCGGGGAGCTGTTTTTT. Amino acids: CASSPTSDTGELFF.

V and J are TRBV4-1 and TRBJ2-5; D call uncertain. Trimming left V 0 bases short and J 5 bases short, with 13 bases between. The CDR3 sequence is 15 residues long. Germline assignment: CDR1 MGHRA and CDR2 YSYEKL. The CDR3: CASSQDYAKPETQYF. CDR3 nucleotides: TGCGCCAGCAGCCAAGATTACGCGAAACCGGAGACCCAGTACTTC.

This clonotype was seen only a few times. This chain joins TRBV7-2 and TRBJ2-5, with D possibly TRBD2 on 6 matching bases. V lost 1 base, J lost 2 bases, and 14 bases lay in between. The CDR3 is 16 amino acids. The germline V gene encodes CDR1 SGHTA and CDR2 FQGNSA. This chain's CDR3 is CASSLGSRGGQETQYF. The CDR3 DNA follows: TGTGCCAGCAGCTTAGGCTCGCGGGGTGGGCAAGAGACCCAGTACTTC.

CDR3 coding DNA: TGTGCCAGCAGTTCCCGGTGGCCTGGGGCTGAAGCTTTCTTT. Translation gives CASSSRWPGAEAFF. This chain uses TRBV28 with TRBJ1-1; D is unresolved. V dropped 4 bases and J dropped 6 bases, with 15 bases sitting between them. The germline CDR1 and CDR2 sequences are MDHEN and SYDVKM. The CDR3 is made up of 14 amino acids.

V gene TRBV20-1 combines with J gene TRBJ2-1; 9 nucleotides match TRBD2. V was pared by 3 bases and J by 8 bases, with 11 bases of the junction left unmatched. The CDR3 sequence is 15 residues long. CDR1 is DFQATT, CDR2 SNEGSKA, per germline (reference sequence). CDR3 in amino acids: CSASIGGRAIDEQFF. The CDR3 DNA sequence: TGCAGTGCTAGTATAGGCGGGAGGGCCATCGATGAGCAGTTCTTC.

The rearrangement uses TRBV4-3 and TRBJ1-6, with D hard to call. The CDR3 totals 15 residues. Germline V lookup: CDR1 LGHNA, CDR2 YSLEER. Trimming left V 5 bases short and J 4 bases short, with 12 bases between. The CDR3 loop is CASSKAVGYNSPLHF. DNA for the CDR3: TGCGCCAGCAGCAAGGCAGTGGGGTATAATTCACCCCTCCACTTT.

This clonotype occurred a few times. The chain links TRBV6-1 to TRBJ1-1; D is undetermined. In germline, CDR1 is MNHNS, CDR2 SASEGT. The CDR3 contains 11 residues. Deletions cut 8 bases from V and 1 base from J, with 5 bases between. DNA for the CDR3: TGTGCCAGCGGACGGAACACTGAAGCTTTCTTT. Translating gives CASGRNTEAFF.

This clonotype was found once. The rearrangement links TRBV29-1 to TRBJ2-1, with 9 bases aligning to TRBD1. The CDR3 spans 13 residues. Trimming removed 6 bases from V and 8 bases from J; junction bases left unmatched: 8. CDR1 is SQVTM, CDR2 ANQGSEA, per germline. Here the CDR3 reads CSVRRDRVDEQFF. CDR3 bases: TGCAGCGTACGCCGGGACAGGGTCGATGAGCAGTTCTTC.

In this sample, this clonotype turned up a few times. This chain's CDR3 is CSARGQAGEVGELFF. As DNA, the CDR3 is TGCAGTGCTAGAGGTCAAGCGGGAGAGGTCGGGGAGCTGTTTTTT. The chain employs TRBV20-1 and TRBJ2-2; the match to TRBD2 covers 8 bases. CDR3 length equals 15 residues. CDR1 is DFQATT, CDR2 SNEGSKA, per germline (reference sequence). The V and J ends lost 1 base and 7 bases, in that order; junction bases with no gene match: 8.

This chain joins TRBV2 and TRBJ1-1; no clear D. Trimming pared 3 bases from V and 0 bases from J, leaving 17 bases between. The CDR3 has 17 residues. The germline gives CDR1 SNHLY, CDR2 FYNNEI. The CDR3 is CASSDLSLRGMNTEAFF. CDR3 DNA: TGTGCCAGCAGTGACCTATCCCTACGGGGTATGAACACTGAAGCTTTCTTT.

This clonotype was seen a few times. This chain connects TRBV7-2 to TRBJ2-5; D call uncertain. CDR3 length: 11 amino acids. Germline assignment: CDR1 SGHTA and CDR2 FQGNSA. With 1 base removed from V and 5 bases from J, the gap between germline ends came to 2 bases. The chain's CDR3 is CASSLDETQYF. The CDR3 DNA is TGTGCCAGCAGCTTAGACGAGACCCAGTACTTC. The variable domain in full, completed from reference TRBV7-2 and TRBJ2-5, reads GAGVSQSPSNKVTEKGKDVELRCDPISGHTALYWYRQSLGQGLEFLIYFQGNSAPDKSGLPSDRFSAERTGGSVSTLTIQRTQQEDSAVYLCASSLDETQYFGPGTRLLVL.

By its share, this clonotype is medium-sized. The chain is built from TRBV7-2 and TRBJ2-4; no reliable D call. The CDR3 has 16 residues. The germline V gene encodes CDR1 SGHTA and CDR2 FQGNSA. The ends were cut back, 5 bases at V and 1 base at J, with 15 bases in the middle. In DNA form, the CDR3 reads TGTGCCAGCAGCCCGTGGTTAACTGGGGCCAAAAACATTCAGTACTTC. This encodes CASSPWLTGAKNIQYF.

This clonotype was seen more than once but under ten times. V is TRBV20-1 and J is TRBJ2-5, with 9 bases fitting TRBD2. From germline, CDR1 is DFQATT and CDR2 SNEGSKA (reference sequence). Trimming cost V 1 base and J 4 bases; bases outside gene matches: 13. This CDR3 is built from 17 residues. The CDR3 sequence is CSARAAIGLALAETQYF. The CDR3 region has the DNA TGCAGTGCTAGAGCTGCGATCGGACTAGCGTTAGCAGAGACCCAGTACTTC.

This clonotype has a handful of counts. The chain uses TRBV7-9 and TRBJ1-1; no definite D call. Trimming cost V 0 bases and J 1 base, with 6 bases left between them. Germline V gene sequence: CDR1 SEHNR, CDR2 FQNEAQ (reference sequence). CDR3 length equals 14 residues. CDR3: CASSLALGNTEAFF. For the CDR3, the DNA is TGTGCCAGCAGCTTAGCCCTCGGGAACACTGAAGCTTTCTTT.